This TCR beta chain was sequenced in a study of blood T cells in healthy people across ages (dated by TCRdb to between 2015 and 2016). Study-level background: Template switching captured roughly one uniquely barcoded TCR beta cDNA molecule per two T cells in model experiments. The study measured age-related changes in TCR beta repertoire diversity using deep sequencing normalized with unique cDNA molecular identifiers. The donors were split into four age groups: young (average around 17 years), middle-aged (roughly 39), aged (62) and long-lived (approximately 89). To avoid experimental bias, donors of different ages were spread randomly across the sequencing lanes. The study analyzed two additional independent replicas of 1 million unique cDNA reads from the same blood draw for two donors, one aged 18 to 29 and one aged 80 or older. Overall study outcomes, separate from this receptor: As age increased, observed TCR beta diversity per million T cells dropped in a roughly linear way, and a significant reduction was already evident by age around 41. Estimates of total diversity based on one million sequenced T cells were considered lower bounds and underestimates. Since profiling was done on bulk unsorted PBMCs, naive and antigen-experienced compartments could not be conclusively compared. There was a strong correlation between observed TCR beta diversity and the percentage of naive T cells measured by flow cytometry. The CMV infection status of donors was not known, potentially confounding age-related changes in expanded clonotypes. Compared with the aged group, more naive CD4+ T cells, fewer expanded clones and increased TCR diversity were shown by the long-lived group, suggesting age selection.

The library was produced with 5' RACE. Sequencing was performed on an Illumina HiSeq 2500. The second PCR ran for about 6 to 11 cycles and used a J-beta primer mix along with a sample-barcoded 5' primer. A unique molecular identifier was introduced onto each TCR beta cDNA molecule by a template-switch 5' adaptor carrying 12 random nucleotides. Each sample yielded at least 3 million CDR3-containing paired-end reads. All of the RNA was converted into first-strand cDNA using the Mint cDNA synthesis kit, with a TRBC-specific oligonucleotide serving as the primer. Following uracil-DNA glycosylase treatment, a first 18-cycle PCR with universal primers M1SS and BC2_uni_R was performed on all cDNA. In the original analysis: For normalization, 1 million high-quality reads were randomly selected from each sample, with every read carrying a distinct molecular identifier. Instead of being binned into consensus sequences, reads with shared molecular identifiers were discarded. MiTCR, set to a Q25 quality threshold and the strictest error-elimination algorithm, was used for CDR3 identification, clonotype clustering and error correction. A nonparametric unseen species model with Euler transformation was used to estimate lower-bound total TCR beta diversity. Using fastp trimming at Q25 and MiXCR clonotype assembly, TCRdb reanalyzed the public sequencing data and kept in-frame beta chains. Each entry merges the rows of one CDR3 protein and shows their most common DNA and genes. Clone size and V and J calls follow TCRdb, not the original study. The sample table lists about 1.4 million distinct CDR3 sequences, approximately 59% of them with a count of one. The top ten hold 6.5% to 8.5% of the sample.

Spanning cysteine to phenylalanine, the CDR3 consists of 13 amino acids. Just the 39-base CDR3 DNA is kept, in frame starting at base 1. V was cut back by 3 bases and J by 4 bases, leaving a gap of 10 bases between them. The germline V gene gives CDR1 as SQVTM and CDR2 as ANQGSEA. The donors were some 39 Caucasian individuals from Russia, aged about 6 to 95 years, who were systemically healthy. Each donor gave about 9.8 milliliters of peripheral blood, drawn into EDTA-treated Vacutainer tubes. Ficoll-Paque density-gradient centrifugation was used to isolate PBMCs, with at least 6 million per sample. Total RNA, at least 6 micrograms per sample, was extracted from PBMCs with Trizol reagent. For every donor, flow cytometry on a PBMC aliquot measured the percentage of naive CD45RAhigh/CD27high T cells. Only a few counts were recorded for this clonotype. The antigen it recognizes is unknown. Base quality data are lacking; no much larger clone is found one base away.

The chain is encoded by TRBV29-1 joined to TRBJ2-1, with the D gene uncertain. The clonotype originates from a man aged 18 to 35 in good health. Material: blood. CDR3 region: CSVDGRVYNEQFF. In nucleotides, the sequence is TGCAGCGTTGACGGCAGAGTTTACAATGAGCAGTTCTTC.